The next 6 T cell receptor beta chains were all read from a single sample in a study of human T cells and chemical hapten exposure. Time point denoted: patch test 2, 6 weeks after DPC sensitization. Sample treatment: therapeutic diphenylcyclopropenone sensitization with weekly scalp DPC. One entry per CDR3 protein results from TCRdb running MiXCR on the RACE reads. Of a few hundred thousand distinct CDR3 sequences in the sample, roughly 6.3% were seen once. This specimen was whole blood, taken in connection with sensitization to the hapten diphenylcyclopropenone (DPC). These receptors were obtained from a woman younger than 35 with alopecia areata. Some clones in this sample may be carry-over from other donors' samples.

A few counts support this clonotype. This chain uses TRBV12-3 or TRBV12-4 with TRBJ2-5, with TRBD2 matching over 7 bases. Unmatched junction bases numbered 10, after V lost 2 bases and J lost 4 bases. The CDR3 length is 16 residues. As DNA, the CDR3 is TGTGCCAGCAGTTTAATTATCGGGGGGACCCTAGAGACCCAGTACTTC. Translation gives CASSLIIGGTLETQYF.

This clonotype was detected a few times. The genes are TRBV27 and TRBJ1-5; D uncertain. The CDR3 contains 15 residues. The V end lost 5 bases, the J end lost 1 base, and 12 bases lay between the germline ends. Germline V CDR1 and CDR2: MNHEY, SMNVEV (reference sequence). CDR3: CASSPRLDSNQPQHF. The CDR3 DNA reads TGTGCCAGCAGTCCCCGGTTGGACAGCAATCAGCCCCAGCATTTT.

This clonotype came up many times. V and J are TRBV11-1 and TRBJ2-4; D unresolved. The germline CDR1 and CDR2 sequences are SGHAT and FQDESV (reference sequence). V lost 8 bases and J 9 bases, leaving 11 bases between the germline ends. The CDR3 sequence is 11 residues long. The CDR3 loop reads CASSMGGIQYF. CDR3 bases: TGTGCCAGCTCCATGGGTGGCATTCAGTACTTC.

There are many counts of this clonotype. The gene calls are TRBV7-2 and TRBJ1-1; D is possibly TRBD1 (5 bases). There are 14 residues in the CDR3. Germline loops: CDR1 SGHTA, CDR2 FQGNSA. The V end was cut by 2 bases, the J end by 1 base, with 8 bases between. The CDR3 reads CASSLNGANTEAFF. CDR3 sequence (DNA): TGTGCCAGCAGCTTAAATGGGGCGAACACTGAAGCTTTCTTT.

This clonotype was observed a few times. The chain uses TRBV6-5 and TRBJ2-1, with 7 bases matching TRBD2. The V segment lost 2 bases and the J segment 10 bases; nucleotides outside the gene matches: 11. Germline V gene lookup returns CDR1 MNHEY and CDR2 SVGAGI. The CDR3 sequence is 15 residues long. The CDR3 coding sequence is TGTGCCAGCAGTTACGGCCAGCGGGGCGACGCGGAGCAGTTCTTC. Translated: CASSYGQRGDAEQFF.

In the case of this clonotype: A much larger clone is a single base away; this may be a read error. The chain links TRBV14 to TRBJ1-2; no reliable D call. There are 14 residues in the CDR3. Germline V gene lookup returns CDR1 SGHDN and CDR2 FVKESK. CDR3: CASSQYAGRYGYSF. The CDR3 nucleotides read TGTGCCAGCAGCCAATACGCCGGCCGGTATGGCTACTCCTTC. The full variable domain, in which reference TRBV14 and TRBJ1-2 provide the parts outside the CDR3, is EAGVTQFPSHSVIEKGQTVTLRCDPISGHDNLYWYRRVMGKEIKFLLHFVKESKQDESGMPNNRFLAERTGGTYSTLKVQPAELEDSGVYFCASSQYAGRYGYSFGSGTRLTVV.